This T cell receptor beta chain was sequenced in a study of shared T cell receptors in the human thymus (dated by TCRdb to about 2021). Context from the whole study: The study investigated the way shared, self-reactive T-cell receptor alpha chains are produced in the human thymus.

The library was built by means of the immunoSEQ multiplex PCR assay. The clones in this table, taken by TCRdb from immuneACCESS, are in-frame only. Not every clone is retained; where verified, under half of the shortfall comes from an unresolved V gene, and the cause of the rest is unknown. This sample gives about 380,000 clones in total; approximately 95% of them show up just once. Roughly 0.02% of the sample rests with the top ten. In the case of this clone: Its recognized antigen is unknown. Qualities for individual bases were not recorded, and no much larger clone is one base off.

The germline V gene encodes CDR1 MDHEN and CDR2 SYDVKM. CDR3 length: 15 amino acids, cysteine to phenylalanine. The CDR3 DNA has 45 bases and is translated from base 1. V and J are truncated by 3 bases and 1 base respectively, leaving an intervening sequence of 10 bases. This receptor chain uses TRBV28 and TRBJ1-5; no D gene can be assigned with confidence. The sequenced sample consisted of thymocytes. This TCR came from a human donor. At the DNA level, the sequence is TGTGCCAGCAGTTTCCCCCTGCTGAGCAATCAGCCCCAGCATTTT. Protein translation: CASSFPLLSNQPQHF.